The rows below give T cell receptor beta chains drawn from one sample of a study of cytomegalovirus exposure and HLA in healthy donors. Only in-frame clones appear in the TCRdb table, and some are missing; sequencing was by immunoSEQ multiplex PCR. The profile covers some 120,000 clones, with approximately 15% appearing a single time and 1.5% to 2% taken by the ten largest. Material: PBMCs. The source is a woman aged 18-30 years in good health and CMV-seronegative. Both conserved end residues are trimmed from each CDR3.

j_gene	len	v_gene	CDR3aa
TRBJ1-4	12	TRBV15	ATSRDRGHEKLF
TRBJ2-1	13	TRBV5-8	ASSLGTSGDNEQF
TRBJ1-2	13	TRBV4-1	ASSQERGTGEGYT
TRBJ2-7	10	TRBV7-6	ASSARQEEQY
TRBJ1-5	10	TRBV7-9	ASSRGGQPQH
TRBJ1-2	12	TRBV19	ASSIPTRMGGYT
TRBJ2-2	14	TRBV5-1	ASSKGLGQNTGELF
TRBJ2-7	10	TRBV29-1	SVAGLGSEQY
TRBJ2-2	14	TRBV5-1	ASSLESGGRSGELF
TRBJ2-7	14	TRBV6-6	ASSYSGTGITYEQY
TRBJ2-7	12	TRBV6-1	ASSVGRGAYEQY
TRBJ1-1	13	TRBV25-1	ASTRLVFGNTEAF
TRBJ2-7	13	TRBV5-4	ASSPDRRVVYEQY
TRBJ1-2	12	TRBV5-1	ASSVLRGTEGYT
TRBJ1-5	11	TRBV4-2	ASSQDLGRPQH
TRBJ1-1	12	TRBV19	ASTDPGENTEAF
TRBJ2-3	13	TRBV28	ASRLSGGNVDAQY
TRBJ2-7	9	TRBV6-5	ATGGSSEQY
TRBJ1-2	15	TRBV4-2	ASSQEMWQGIAYGYT
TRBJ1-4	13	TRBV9	ASHPGGTTNEKLF
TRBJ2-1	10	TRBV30	AWSLGAHEQF
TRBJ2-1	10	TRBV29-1	SVKGAWNEQF
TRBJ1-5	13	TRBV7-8	ASSPWTGQNQPQH
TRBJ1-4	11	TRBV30	AWTRDSNEKLF
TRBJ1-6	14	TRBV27	ATRLDRGSYNSPLH
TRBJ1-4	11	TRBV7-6	ASSLNLVRPIF
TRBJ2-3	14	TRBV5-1	ASRLGLAGDTDTQY
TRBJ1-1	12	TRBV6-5	ASSHRGLNTEAF
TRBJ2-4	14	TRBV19	ASSIVAAGGKNIQY
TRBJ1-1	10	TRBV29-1	SGETGVTEAF